This T cell receptor (beta chain) was identified in a study of human T cells and chemical hapten exposure (dated by TCRdb to the early 2020s). About the investigation overall: For sensitization, 2% DPC in acetone was applied to a 2 cm by 2 cm area of upper inner arm skin. Throughout the approximately 23-week study period, patients were also given weekly therapeutic DPC doses on the scalp. Patch testing was performed on the upper back with Finn chambers containing 0.01% DPC, and the patch tests were scored after 6 days according to International Contact Dermatitis Research Group standards. Most of the patients in the cohort were female, and the cohort covered alopecia areata with under or over 50% scalp involvement, alopecia totalis and alopecia universalis. Libraries were pooled for sequencing, and variation in per-sample TCR yields was attributed mainly to small differences in library volumes within the pool. The study tracked peripheral blood TCR repertoire changes in vivo during primary and secondary sensitization to the hapten diphenylcyclopropenone (DPC) in alopecia patients. Blood samples were taken from patients before sensitization (week 0) and then at 2, 6 and about 24 weeks after DPC sensitization. For TCR sequencing, blood came from 25 to 35 alopecia patients at anywhere from one to four time points (pre-sensitization, 2, 6 and 24 weeks). Overall results and qualifications from the work: Significantly more large CDR3 similarity clusters were formed by expanded TCRs than by pre-sensitization or healthy control sets, consistent with antigen-driven responses. Alopecia, a presumed autoimmune disease, was present in all patients, so the immune response of the patients might differ from that of healthy individuals. A positive correlation was found between the number of PT1 expanded TCRs and patch test score, with significance reached at thresholds 8, 16 and 32 but not 4. Repeated subsampling changed both the strength of the expansion versus patch-test correlation and the threshold at which that correlation became significant. DPC sensitization did not change how many TCRs were above 1 in 1000 frequency, and no evidence was found of alterations in global repertoire structure.

The sample's time point label is to be understood as: pre-sensitization, week 0. The treatment or condition label of this sample denotes: therapeutic diphenylcyclopropenone sensitization with weekly scalp DPC. At every patch-test visit, the blood draw took place before the patch test was put on. Patients were eligible if aged 18 to 70, diagnosed with alopecia and judged suitable for DPC therapy, and pregnant patients were excluded. Total RNA was extracted from unfractionated whole blood that had been collected in Tempus Blood RNA tubes. The junction carries 19 bases between V and J, which are trimmed by 5 bases and 2 bases respectively. CDR1 and CDR2 (SEHNR, FQNEAQ) derive from the germline V gene (reference sequence). Including the terminal cysteine and phenylalanine, the CDR3 comprises 16 residues. This entry keeps only the CDR3 DNA: 48 bases, framed from base 1. Library generation was performed with RACE. The instrument given in TCRdb is NextSeq 500. During library preparation, unique molecular identifiers were attached to individual cDNA molecules so that TCRs could be counted in a quantitative, reproducible way. Both TCR alpha and TCR beta chains were sequenced from each blood RNA sample. The source study handled its data this way. A median of about 100,000 TCRs per sample was observed, with a range of about 23,224 to 690,600. V, J and CDR3 annotation of the TCR reads was carried out using the Decombinator software suite. For the PS versus PT1 abundance plots, all samples were subsampled to the same number of TCRs (28,000). TCRs were defined as expanded if absent before sensitization and observed at least eight times at the 2-week time point. TCRdb reran the public reads through fastp at Q25 and MiXCR, keeping productive beta chains. Rows are combined by CDR3 protein, so each entry shows the most common genes and DNA. The V and J calls follow TCRdb's processing rather than the paper's. The table for this sample lists some 360,000 distinct CDR3 sequences; roughly 5% of them were counted only once. The top ten clonotypes cover 2.5% to 3% of the sample.

This clonotype has only a few counts. The target of this receptor is not known. The sample holds no much larger clone one base away, and base qualities are not on file. The TCR originated in a woman in her 50s with alopecia areata. Some clones in this sample may be carry-over from other donors' samples. The material sequenced was whole blood, taken in connection with sensitization to the hapten diphenylcyclopropenone (DPC). The receptor chain draws on TRBV7-9 and TRBJ2-7, with no confident D gene call. At the DNA level, the sequence is TGTGCCAGCAGCCTTTGGACCGGATTTGTACCCTACGAGCAGTACTTC. This yields the protein CASSLWTGFVPYEQYF.